A single sample is the source of the 30 T cell receptor beta chains below, sequenced in a study of T cells expressing NK-cell markers. TCRdb re-analyzed the 5' RACE reads; it lists each CDR3 protein once, without DNA. The sample table sets out about 460,000 distinct CDR3 sequences. The sequenced sample consisted of blood T cells: a sorted CD56 or NKG2C T cell subset, CD4+ or CD8+ T cells, or bulk PBMC T cells (not recorded which). These receptors all stem from a woman in her forties or fifties in good health.

The chain joins TRBV4-2 to TRBJ2-1; TCRdb calls TRBD2, which cannot be checked without DNA. CDR1 and CDR2 from the germline V gene are LGHNA and YNFKEQ. The CDR3 has 16 residues. CDR3: CASSLAGGPQDNEQFF.

The V call is TRBV3-1, the J call TRBJ2-2; TCRdb gives TRBD2 as the D gene, but with no DNA this cannot be confirmed. The CDR3 is 16 amino acids. Germline V gene lookup returns CDR1 LGHDT and CDR2 YNNKEL (reference sequence). CDR3 residues: CASSLPTSTNTGELFF.

The V gene is TRBV6-1, the J gene TRBJ2-2; the TRBD2 assignment by TCRdb is unverifiable without DNA. This CDR3 spans 15 amino acids. Looked up from germline, CDR1 is MNHNS and CDR2 is SASEGT. The CDR3 region is CASNGLAGSLGELFF.

The chain combines TRBV18 with TRBJ1-5. Germline CDR1 KGHSH, CDR2 LQKENI. The CDR3 consists of 13 residues. The CDR3 is CASSPSGDQPQHF.

This chain connects TRBV5-1 to TRBJ2-1; absent DNA, TCRdb's TRBD2 call cannot be checked. In germline, CDR1 is SGHRS, CDR2 YFSETQ. The CDR3 totals 15 residues. The CDR3: CASSFSGPWDNEQFF. Combining the CDR3 with reference TRBV5-1 and TRBJ2-1 gives the whole variable domain KAGVTQTPRYLIKTRGQQVTLSCSPISGHRSVSWYQQTPGQGLQFLFEYFSETQRNKGNFPGRFSGRQFSNSRSEMNVSTLELGDSALYLCASSFSGPWDNEQFFGPGTRLTVL.

The chain couples TRBV2 to TRBJ2-1; TCRdb designates TRBD1, a call that cannot be tested without DNA. CDR1 SNHLY and CDR2 FYNNEI come from the germline V gene. The CDR3 length is 13 residues. The CDR3 here is CASVEGGPNEQFF.

The chain carries TRBV2 and TRBJ2-1; TCRdb proposes TRBD2, but this gene call is untestable without DNA. The length of the CDR3 is 17 residues. Germline V gene sequence: CDR1 SNHLY, CDR2 FYNNEI. CDR3 amino acids: CASSPRGSGLAYNEQFF.

This chain joins TRBV6-4 and TRBJ1-1; checking the TCRdb D call of TRBD1 is not possible without DNA. The germline CDR1 and CDR2 sequences are MRHNA and SNTAGT. The CDR3 length is 14 residues. The CDR3 loop reads CASSSLQGNTEAFF.

The CDR3 loop is CASSLGRTPSSYEQYF. The chain couples TRBV7-8 to TRBJ2-7. Per the germline V gene, CDR1 is SGHVS and CDR2 is FQNEAQ. The CDR3 has 16 residues. The full variable domain, with the rest looked up from reference TRBV7-8 and TRBJ2-7, is GAGVSQSPRYKVAKRGQDVALRCDPISGHVSLFWYQQALGQGPEFLTYFQNEAQLDKSGLPSDRFFAERPEGSVSTLKIQRTQQEDSAVYLCASSLGRTPSSYEQYFGPGTRLTVT.

V is TRBV7-8 and J is TRBJ1-1; the TCRdb D gene call, TRBD1, has no DNA to confirm it. CDR3 length: 14 amino acids. From germline, CDR1 is SGHVS and CDR2 FQNEAQ. Here the CDR3 reads CASSFETDNTEAFF.

The V gene is TRBV10-3, the J gene TRBJ2-3; absent DNA, TCRdb's TRBD2 call cannot be checked. There are 15 residues in the CDR3. Looked up from germline, CDR1 is ENHRY and CDR2 is SYGVKD. The CDR3: CAIRGTSGTPDTQYF.

The chain carries TRBV10-3 and TRBJ1-1. The CDR3 extends over 14 amino acids. Germline V gene lookup returns CDR1 ENHRY and CDR2 SYGVKD. CDR3 protein: CATVGPGVNTEAFF.

The V gene is TRBV6-9, the J gene TRBJ2-1; without DNA, the TCRdb call of TRBD2 cannot be checked. The CDR3 has 15 residues. Germline V lookup: CDR1 MNHGY, CDR2 SVAAGI. CDR3 residues: CASSYSREGFNEQFF.

The V and J genes are TRBV20-1 and TRBJ2-1; TCRdb proposes TRBD2, but this gene call is untestable without DNA. Per the germline V gene, CDR1 is DFQATT and CDR2 is SNEGSKA (reference sequence). The CDR3 consists of 13 residues. The CDR3 is CSAPRALGNEQFF.

V gene TRBV6-6 combines with J gene TRBJ1-2. The germline V gene has CDR1 MNHNY and CDR2 SVGAGI (reference sequence). The CDR3 totals 12 residues. The CDR3 protein is CASSSAGFGYTF.

The rearrangement uses TRBV20-1 and TRBJ2-1; TCRdb names TRBD1, which stays unverified in the absence of DNA. Germline CDR1 is DFQATT and CDR2 is SNEGSKA (reference sequence). The CDR3 runs to 15 residues. The chain's CDR3 is CSASRTFGSYNEQFF.

The rearrangement uses TRBV20-1 and TRBJ2-4; with no DNA, the TCRdb D assignment of TRBD2 cannot be verified. The CDR3 is 12 amino acids. Germline CDR1 DFQATT, CDR2 SNEGSKA (reference sequence). CDR3 sequence: CSGKDRESIQYF.

The chain carries TRBV10-2 and TRBJ2-7. CDR1 WSHSY and CDR2 SAAADI come from the germline V gene. The CDR3 loop spans 13 amino acids. This CDR3 is CASSRFFVGEQYF.

The genes are TRBV6-6 and TRBJ2-5; TCRdb lists TRBD1, though no DNA is available to test this call. The CDR3 sequence is 11 residues long. Germline V gene sequence: CDR1 MNHNY, CDR2 SVGAGI (reference sequence). CDR3 protein: CASDRGETQYF.

The chain carries TRBV3-1 and TRBJ2-7; absent DNA, TCRdb's TRBD2 call cannot be checked. CDR1 and CDR2 (germline): LGHDT, YNNKEL (reference sequence). This CDR3 is 20 amino acids long. This chain's CDR3 is CASSQDRPGTIGRFSYEQYF.

This chain connects TRBV12-3 or TRBV12-4 to TRBJ2-4; TCRdb gives TRBD2 as the D gene, but with no DNA this cannot be confirmed. The CDR3 extends over 15 amino acids. The CDR3 loop reads CASRPTAGSKNIQYF.

V and J are TRBV28 and TRBJ2-1; TCRdb indicates TRBD2, and absent DNA this call remains unverified. The CDR3 totals 13 residues. Germline V gene sequence: CDR1 MDHEN, CDR2 SYDVKM. The CDR3 loop reads CASSGGLNNEQFF.

V is TRBV27 and J is TRBJ2-7; there is no DNA to check the TCRdb D call of TRBD2. CDR3 length equals 15 residues. From germline, CDR1 is MNHEY and CDR2 SMNVEV (reference sequence). The CDR3 region is CASSPGLAVAYEQYF.

The chain uses TRBV12-3 or TRBV12-4 and TRBJ2-5; TCRdb selects TRBD1, and the lack of DNA leaves this call unchecked. The CDR3 sequence is 14 residues long. The CDR3 here is CASTSGTGRGTQYF.

The rearrangement joins TRBV14 to TRBJ2-1; with no DNA, the TCRdb D assignment of TRBD1 cannot be verified. The CDR3 sequence is 14 residues long. Germline CDR1 reads SGHDN; CDR2 reads FVKESK. The CDR3 sequence is CASSQVFGTEEQFF.

The chain carries TRBV6-1 and TRBJ2-1; TCRdb names TRBD2, which stays unverified in the absence of DNA. Germline CDR1 and CDR2: MNHNS and SASEGT. CDR3 length: 16 amino acids. CDR3 residues: CASSDIVRGGNPEQFF.

V is TRBV12-3 or TRBV12-4 and J is TRBJ2-1; TCRdb reports TRBD1, a call that lacks DNA to check it against. This CDR3 spans 12 amino acids. This CDR3 is CASMDRGNEQFF.

The chain couples TRBV20-1 to TRBJ2-7; TCRdb's assignment of TRBD2 cannot be checked, as there is no DNA. The CDR3 totals 16 residues. Germline CDR1 DFQATT, CDR2 SNEGSKA (reference sequence). This CDR3 is CSARDRAGGPKYEQYF.

J is TRBJ2-5 and V is TRBV5-1; as DNA is missing, the TRBD2 call by TCRdb cannot be tested. The CDR3 is made up of 20 amino acids. From germline, CDR1 is SGHRS and CDR2 YFSETQ. CDR3 amino acids: CASSLAKGGTSGTKQETQYF.

The chain recombines TRBV24-1 with TRBJ2-1; absent DNA, TCRdb's TRBD2 call cannot be checked. The CDR3 consists of 13 residues. Germline CDR1 and CDR2: KGHDR and SFDVKD. CDR3 in amino acids: CATRAGLYNEQFF.